This T cell receptor beta chain was documented in a study of blood T cell repertoires in COVID-19. TCRdb's table, derived via immunoSEQ multiplex PCR, lists solely in-frame clones and lacks some. Of roughly 230,000 clones in the sample, under 85% were seen once. The germline CDR1 and CDR2 sequences are MNHEY and SMNVEV (reference sequence). With V trimmed by 6 bases and J by 5 bases, 8 bases remained unmatched. The CDR3 totals 14 residues. This chain uses TRBV27 with TRBJ1-1, with 8 bases fitting TRBD1. Sample: peripheral blood. This TCR was recovered from a human donor in a cohort sampled during active COVID-19. The CDR3 DNA follows: TGTGCCAGCAGCGAACAGGGGGATTATACTGAAGCTTTCTTT. Its translation: CASSEQGDYTEAFF.